This TCR beta chain was retrieved from a study of identical twins (dated by TCRdb to 2016 to 2017). Concerning the study at large: To test whether fetal clonotypes persist, this study deep-sequenced TCR alpha and beta repertoires from monozygotic twins, from unrelated adults of various ages, and from cord blood. To rule out contamination, replicate twin experiments were performed at different times with different library preparation protocols.

Only healthy Caucasian donors were included. Three pairs of female monozygotic twins, all aged about 18 to 29 years, were included in the twin cohort. Miltenyi CD45RO+ enrichment and human naive T-cell isolation kits were used to isolate memory (CD45RO+) and naive T cells from PBMC. The CDR3 spans 14 residues, from the cysteine through the phenylalanine. Just CDR3 DNA is preserved here, 42 bases in frame from base 1. Via the germline V gene (reference sequence), CDR1 is DFQATT and CDR2 SNEGSKA. V lost 1 base and J lost 0 bases; the stretch between them is 9 bases long. Libraries came from 5' RACE. Instrument used: Illumina HiSeq 2000. Template switching added a universal primer binding site, and the final cDNA carried a unique molecular identifier that allowed TCR cDNA molecules to be counted accurately. Specific primers in the conserved constant-segment region were used to synthesize first-strand cDNA for the TCR alpha and beta chains. To control for contamination, each cDNA library was double barcoded with a SMART-Mk sample barcode plus Illumina barcodes. TruSeq adapter sequences, together with Illumina sample barcodes, were added in two successive PCR steps. The TCR alpha and beta cDNA libraries were sequenced on the Illumina HiSeq platform using custom primers. The paper's data handling went like this. MiGEC was used to process raw reads and extract unique molecular identifiers, and MiXCR was used to find CDR3 positions. Recombination models were inferred per individual with the repgenHMM and IGoR tools using an EM algorithm. The analysis of shared clonotypes was done with the tcR package in R, with sharing normalized by the product of cloneset sizes. To study raw recombination without the effects of thymic and clonal selection, out-of-frame nonproductive sequences were analyzed. TCRdb trimmed public reads at Q25 via fastp, called clones via MiXCR and kept in-frame beta chains. CDR3 protein duplicates are merged, each entry listing the most common genes and DNA. TCRdb, rather than the study authors, made the V and J calls. The sample yields about 260,000 distinct CDR3 sequences; roughly 7% were counted once. 3.5% to 4% of the sample rests with the top ten.

This clonotype was seen only a few times. Its antigen remains unidentified. No much larger clonotype is one base removed from it; base qualities were not supplied. What the research found in general, with its limitations: Compared with coincidental sharing between unrelated individuals, an excess of low generation-probability sequences was observed among out-of-frame TCR alpha sequences shared between twins. Because the same donors could not be followed over many years, conclusions were based on cross-sectional statistical analysis. Fewer insertions were carried by abundant cord blood beta clonotypes, a similar but weaker trend appeared in young adult naive repertoires, and no such trend appeared in memory repertoires. The excess sharing between twins in beta out-of-frame sequences was weaker because fewer shared sequences reduced the signal-to-noise ratio. Out-of-frame TCR alpha sharing in monozygotic twins was systematically underestimated by recombination models, whereas sharing between unrelated individuals was in agreement with the recombination models. Invariant T cells such as MAIT and iNKT could partly confound zero-insertion analyses, although diverse VJ usage argued against such confounding for most clonotypes.

This sample was also put to use in a study of yellow fever vaccine responses in identical twins. The second study's paper adds: The authors reported that the T cell response to vaccination in identical twins appeared partly convergent and partly personalized. The study precisely tracked vaccine-responding T cell clones in identical twins.

The sample consisted of memory (CD45RO+) T cells sorted from blood. Reading the label with the study, this specimen's cell subset or site is: CD45RO+ enriched T cells. The sequence derives from a woman aged 18-35 years in good health. Here the chain combines TRBV20-1 and TRBJ1-2; the D gene cannot be resolved reliably. The DNA sequence is as follows: TGCAGTGCTAGAGGCAAGGCCGCTAACTATGGCTACACCTTC. Its translation is CSARGKAANYGYTF.